This T cell receptor beta chain was identified in a study of blood T cell repertoires in COVID-19. V shed 5 bases and J 6 bases; nucleotides not matched to a gene: 8. Germline-derived CDR1 and CDR2 are SGHDT and YYEEEE. The CDR3 length is 14 residues. Method: immunoSEQ multiplex PCR; TCRdb's copy keeps in-frame clones and lacks some. This table holds around 300,000 clones, approximately 90% found once. The chain has TRBV5-6 and TRBJ1-1; TRBD1 agrees at 9 bases. This TCR derives from a woman aged 18-30 years who had recovered from COVID-19. The sample was PBMCs or T cells enriched from blood (not recorded which). The DNA of the CDR3 is TGTGCCAGCAGACCGCAGGACAGGGGCCCTGAAGCTTTCTTT. It codes for CASRPQDRGPEAFF.